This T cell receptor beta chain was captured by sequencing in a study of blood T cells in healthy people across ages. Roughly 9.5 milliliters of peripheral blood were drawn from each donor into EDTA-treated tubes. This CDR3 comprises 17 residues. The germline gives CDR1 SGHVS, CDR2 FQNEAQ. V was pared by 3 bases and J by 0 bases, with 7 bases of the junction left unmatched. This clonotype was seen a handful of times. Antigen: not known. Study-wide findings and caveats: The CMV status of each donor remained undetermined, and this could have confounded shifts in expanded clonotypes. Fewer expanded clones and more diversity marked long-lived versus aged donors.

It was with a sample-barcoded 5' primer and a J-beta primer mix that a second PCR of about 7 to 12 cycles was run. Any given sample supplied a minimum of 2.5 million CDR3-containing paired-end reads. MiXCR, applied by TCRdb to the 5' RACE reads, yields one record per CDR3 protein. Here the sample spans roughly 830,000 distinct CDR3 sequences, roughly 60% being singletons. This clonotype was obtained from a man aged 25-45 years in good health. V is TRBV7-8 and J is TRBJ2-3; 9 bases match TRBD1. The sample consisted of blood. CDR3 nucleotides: TGTGCCAGCAGCTTTAGACGGGGACAGGGAAGCACAGATACGCAGTATTTT. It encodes CASSFRRGQGSTDTQYF.